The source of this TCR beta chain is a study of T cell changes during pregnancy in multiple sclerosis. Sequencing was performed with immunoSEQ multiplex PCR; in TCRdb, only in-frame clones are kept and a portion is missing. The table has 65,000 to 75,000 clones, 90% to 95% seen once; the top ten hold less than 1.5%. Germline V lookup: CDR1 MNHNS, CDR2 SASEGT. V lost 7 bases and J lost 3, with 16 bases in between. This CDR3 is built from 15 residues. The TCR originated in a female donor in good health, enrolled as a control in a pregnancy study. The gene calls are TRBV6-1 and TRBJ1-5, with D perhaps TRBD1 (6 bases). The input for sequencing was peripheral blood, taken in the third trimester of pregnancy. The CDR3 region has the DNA TGTGCCAGCATCCAGGGGACCGGGTTCAATCAGCCCCAGCATTTT. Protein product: CASIQGTGFNQPQHF.